This TCR beta chain is from a study of cytomegalovirus exposure and HLA in healthy donors. This PCR relied on a set of 60 Vbeta primers and 13 Jbeta primers. Sequenced by immunoSEQ multiplex PCR; TCRdb stores in-frame clones only, minus some. The repertoire holds about 92,000 clones, 84% seen once, with around 5.6% in the top ten. Germline V gives CDR1 MDHEN, CDR2 SYDVKM. The CDR3 covers 15 residues. With 6 bases removed from V and 2 bases from J, the gap between germline ends came to 15 bases. This clonotype was obtained from a woman between 18 and 29 years old in good health and CMV-seropositive. Source material: PBMCs. The V call is TRBV28, the J call TRBJ2-3; D is unclear. This CDR3 reads CASRPDIFNTDTQYF. In DNA form, the CDR3 reads TGTGCCAGCAGGCCTGACATTTTTAACACAGATACGCAGTATTTT.